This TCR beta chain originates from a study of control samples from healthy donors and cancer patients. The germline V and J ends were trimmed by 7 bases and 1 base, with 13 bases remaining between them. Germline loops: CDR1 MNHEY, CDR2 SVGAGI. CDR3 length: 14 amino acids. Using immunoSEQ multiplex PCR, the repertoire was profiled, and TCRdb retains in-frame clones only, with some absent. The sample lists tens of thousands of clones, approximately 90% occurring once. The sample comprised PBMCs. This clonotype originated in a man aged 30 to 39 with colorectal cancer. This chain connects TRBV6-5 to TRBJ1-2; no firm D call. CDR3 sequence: CASKITDFNYGYTF. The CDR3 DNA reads TGTGCCAGCAAAATCACAGACTTTAACTATGGCTACACCTTC.